A selection of T cell receptor beta chains follows, all from one sample in a study of blood T cell repertoires in COVID-19. Libraries were prepared by immunoSEQ multiplex PCR; TCRdb keeps only in-frame clonotypes and omits some of them. This table holds about 470,000 clones, roughly 87% found once. Specimen: PBMCs or T cells enriched from blood (not recorded which). The source of these receptors is a woman between 18 and 30 years old who had recovered from COVID-19. The conserved cysteine and the conserved F or W are not part of the CDR3 here. Each record gives: clone size, J gene, D gene, V gene, CDR3 protein. A D gene is named only where the DNA matches it firmly. Clone sizes are given selectively: once, few, many, or a class where the clone is expanded.

.	TRBJ1-3	TRBD1	TRBV7-9	ASSLPGGSGNTIY
.	TRBJ2-5	TRBD2	TRBV11-2	ASSPGTSGSTQY
.	TRBJ1-1	.	TRBV2	ASSEAGGGITEAF
.	TRBJ1-2	.	TRBV9	ASSVEGAGGYT
.	TRBJ1-3	.	TRBV11-2	ASSETRDSGNTIY
.	TRBJ1-1	.	TRBV19	ASSIQQGGTEAF
.	TRBJ2-7	TRBD1	TRBV11-2	ASSRTGYEQY
.	TRBJ1-5	TRBD1	TRBV11-3	ASSSKRDRAPYSNQPQH
once	TRBJ2-3	.	TRBV24-1	ATSRVGTQY
.	TRBJ2-7	.	TRBV3-1/TRBV3-2	ASSQDGAVG
.	TRBJ2-1	TRBD1	TRBV5-1	ASSSGQGVYNEQF
.	TRBJ2-2	.	TRBV19	ASSLPGLNTGELF
.	TRBJ1-4	TRBD1	TRBV5-1	ASSLKGDRGEKLF
.	TRBJ2-3	TRBD2	TRBV2	ASSEEGASGGTDTQY
.	TRBJ1-2	.	TRBV3-1/TRBV3-2	ASSLKTESGYT
.	TRBJ2-7	TRBD1	TRBV19	ASAKQGSSYEQY
.	TRBJ2-3	TRBD2	TRBV4-2	ASSQDPPSGGPTDTQY
.	TRBJ1-1	.	TRBV5-6	ASSYGHSLNTEAF
.	TRBJ2-3	TRBD1	TRBV7-2	ASSNRGPTDTQY
few	TRBJ1-5	.	TRBV3-1/TRBV3-2	ASSQDIHQPQH
.	TRBJ1-1	TRBD1	TRBV10-2	ASRRVTGGGENTEAF
.	TRBJ2-1	.	TRBV5-1	ASGGWSYNEQF
.	TRBJ1-4	.	TRBV4-1	ASSVSGWANEKLF
.	TRBJ2-2	.	TRBV3-1/TRBV3-2	ASSQVSTGELF
.	TRBJ1-2	TRBD1	TRBV2	ASSDRAYGYT
.	TRBJ2-3	TRBD2	TRBV7-2	ASRAGGSTDTQY
.	TRBJ1-4	TRBD1	TRBV3-1/TRBV3-2	ASSSGTGSEKLF
.	TRBJ2-3	.	TRBV11-3	ASSPVGSTDTQY
.	TRBJ2-1	.	TRBV27	ASSAIMSQDEQF
.	TRBJ2-7	TRBD2	TRBV9	ASSAHGGGGIYEQY
.	TRBJ2-5	TRBD1	TRBV9	ASRGDSQETQY
.	TRBJ1-5	TRBD1	TRBV30	ALSDRARGQPQH
.	TRBJ2-7	.	TRBV28	ASSLGRQWDLPYEQY
.	TRBJ2-7	.	TRBV10-2	ASSELATSYEQY
.	TRBJ1-1	TRBD1	TRBV10-3	AISGTGFEAF
.	TRBJ1-2	.	TRBV2	ASSTASGDSYT
.	TRBJ1-2	.	TRBV30	AWSGRHYRNGYT
.	TRBJ2-7	TRBD1	TRBV7-9	ASSFGDRGGSYEQY
.	TRBJ1-6	TRBD1	TRBV30	AWARGVSYNSPLH
.	TRBJ1-2	TRBD1	TRBV27	ASSLSTGGDYGYT
few	TRBJ2-3	.	TRBV11-2	ASSLSGSTDTQY
once	TRBJ1-2	TRBD1	TRBV2	ASSPGTGLNYGYT
.	TRBJ1-2	.	TRBV19	ASSYFAGYT
.	TRBJ1-4	.	TRBV7-9	ASSPTGRGEKLF
.	TRBJ1-1	.	TRBV12-5	ASGRENTEAF
.	TRBJ2-5	TRBD1	TRBV5-1	ASRTGPPTESQY
.	TRBJ1-1	TRBD1	TRBV3-1/TRBV3-2	ASSPREGAFPEAF
.	TRBJ2-1	.	TRBV4-1	ASSQDPGLYEQF
.	TRBJ1-1	TRBD1	TRBV19	ASSAGQGALKKEAF
.	TRBJ1-2	TRBD1	TRBV19	ASNTGDYGYT
.	TRBJ1-5	.	TRBV19	ASSIGVGQKLNQPQH
.	TRBJ2-7	TRBD1	TRBV6-2/TRBV6-3	ASSYSGQGSYEQY
once	TRBJ1-4	.	TRBV19	ASSWQPSRPEKLF
.	TRBJ2-7	TRBD2	TRBV5-1	ASSSIPGTSGGASEQY
.	TRBJ1-1	TRBD1	TRBV4-1	ASSLTGGTEAF
.	TRBJ2-7	.	TRBV28	ASNPSGQPYEQY
.	TRBJ1-6	.	TRBV5-1	ASSLTPVDSPLH
.	TRBJ2-2	TRBD2	TRBV9	ASSLSGVANTGELF
.	TRBJ2-4	.	TRBV2	ASSERVGAKNIQY
.	TRBJ1-2	.	TRBV25-1	ASRQGGSYGYT